The T cell receptor beta chain under discussion was sequenced for a study of blood T cell repertoires in COVID-19. For the study at large: Material from acute and convalescent COVID-19 was sourced from the United States, Italy and Spain. PBMCs, B-cell-depleted T cells, or T cells were the source of the cDNA or gDNA that made up the material.

The ends lost 8 bases at V and 0 bases at J; junction bases unmatched: 4. The CDR3 has 14 amino acids. Per the germline V gene, CDR1 is SNHLY and CDR2 is FYNNEI. As handled by the study authors: From reference gene primer amplification, estimates of nucleated cell counts were derived. Here immunoSEQ multiplex PCR was the method, and the copy in TCRdb shows in-frame clones only, minus some. For V, J and clone size, that table is used; D and trimming come from the DNA. The table shows around 40,000 clones, with less than 85% occurring only once. This chain uses TRBV2 with TRBJ2-1; 7 nucleotides agree with TRBD2. Sequencing was carried out using peripheral blood. The clonotype was recovered from a man in his 70s with acute or convalescent COVID-19. CDR3 in amino acids: CASPLADSYNEQFF. CDR3 nucleotides: TGTGCCAGCCCTCTAGCGGACTCCTACAATGAGCAGTTCTTC.